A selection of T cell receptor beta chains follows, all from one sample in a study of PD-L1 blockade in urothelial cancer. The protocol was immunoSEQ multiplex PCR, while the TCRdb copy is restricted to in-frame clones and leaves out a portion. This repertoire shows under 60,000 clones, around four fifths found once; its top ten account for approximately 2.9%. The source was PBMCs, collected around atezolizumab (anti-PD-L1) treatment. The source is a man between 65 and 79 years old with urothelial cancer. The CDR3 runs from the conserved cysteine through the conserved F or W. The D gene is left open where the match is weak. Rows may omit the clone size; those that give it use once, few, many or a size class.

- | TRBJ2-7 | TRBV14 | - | CASSQELASLEQYF | TGTGCCAGCAGCCAAGAACTAGCCAGCCTCGAGCAGTACTTC
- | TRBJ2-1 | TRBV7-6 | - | CASSTTLDNEQFF | TGTGCCAGCAGCACAACCCTAGACAATGAGCAGTTCTTC
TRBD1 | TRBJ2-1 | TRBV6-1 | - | CANGDRAFTYNEQFF | TGTGCCAACGGGGACAGGGCCTTTACCTACAATGAGCAGTTCTTC
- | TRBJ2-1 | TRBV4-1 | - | CASSQATRQIEQFF | TGCGCCAGCAGCCAAGCGACAAGACAAATAGAGCAGTTCTTC
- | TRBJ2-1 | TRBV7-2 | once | CASSSPGTRGRSEQFF | TGTGCCAGCAGCTCCCCCGGGACAAGGGGAAGGAGTGAGCAGTTCTTC
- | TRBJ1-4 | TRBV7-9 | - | CASSGDFSEKLFF | TGTGCCAGCAGCGGCGACTTTTCGGAAAAACTGTTTTTT
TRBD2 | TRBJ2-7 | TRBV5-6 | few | CASSLSGTTYEQYF | TGTGCCAGCAGCTTGAGCGGGACTACCTACGAGCAGTACTTC
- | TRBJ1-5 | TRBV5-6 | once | CASGSGEGGQPQHF | TGTGCCAGCGGCAGCGGAGAGGGAGGGCAGCCCCAGCATTTT
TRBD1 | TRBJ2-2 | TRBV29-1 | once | CSVEDPGQGNTGELFF | TGCAGCGTTGAAGATCCGGGACAGGGGAACACCGGGGAGCTGTTTTTT
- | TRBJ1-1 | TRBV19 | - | CASIDRLNTEAFF | TGTGCCAGTATAGACAGATTGAACACTGAAGCTTTCTTT
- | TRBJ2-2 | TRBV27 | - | CASSLLRNTGELFF | TGTGCCAGCAGTCTGTTGCGCAACACCGGGGAGCTGTTTTTT
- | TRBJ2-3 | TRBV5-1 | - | CASQSTDTQYF | TGCGCCAGCCAAAGCACAGATACGCAGTATTTT
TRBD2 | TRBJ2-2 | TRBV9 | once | CASSVQPLAGVPGELFF | TGTGCCAGCAGCGTCCAACCACTAGCGGGAGTCCCCGGGGAGCTGTTTTTT